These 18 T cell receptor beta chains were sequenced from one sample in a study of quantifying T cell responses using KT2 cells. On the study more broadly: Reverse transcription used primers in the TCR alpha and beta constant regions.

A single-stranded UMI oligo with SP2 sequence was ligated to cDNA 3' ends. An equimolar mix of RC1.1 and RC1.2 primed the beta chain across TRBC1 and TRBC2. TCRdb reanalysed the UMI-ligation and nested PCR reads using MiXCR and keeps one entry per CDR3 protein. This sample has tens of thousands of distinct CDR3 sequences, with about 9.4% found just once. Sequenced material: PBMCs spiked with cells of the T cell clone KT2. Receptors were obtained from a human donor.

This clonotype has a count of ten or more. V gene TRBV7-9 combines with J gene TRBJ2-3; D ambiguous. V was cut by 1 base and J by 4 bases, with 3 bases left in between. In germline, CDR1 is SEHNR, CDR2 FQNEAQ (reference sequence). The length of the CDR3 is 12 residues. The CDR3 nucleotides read TGTGCCAGCAGCTTAGTAGCAGATACGCAGTATTTT. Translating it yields CASSLVADTQYF.

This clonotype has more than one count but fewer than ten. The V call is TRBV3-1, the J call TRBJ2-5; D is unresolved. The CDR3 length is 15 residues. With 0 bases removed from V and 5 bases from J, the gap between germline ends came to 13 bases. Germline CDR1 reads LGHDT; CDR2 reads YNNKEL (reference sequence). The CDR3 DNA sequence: TGTGCCAGCAGCCAAGATCGGGTCGTAGGGGAGACCCAGTACTTC. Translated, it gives CASSQDRVVGETQYF.

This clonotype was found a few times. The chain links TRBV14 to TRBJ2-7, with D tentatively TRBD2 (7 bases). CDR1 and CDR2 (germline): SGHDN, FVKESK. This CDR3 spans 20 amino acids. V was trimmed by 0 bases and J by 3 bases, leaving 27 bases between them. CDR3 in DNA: TGTGCCAGCAGCCAAGAAACCGCCGGGGGGCGGGTCTTGGAAGACTACGAGCAGTACTTC. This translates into CASSQETAGGRVLEDYEQYF.

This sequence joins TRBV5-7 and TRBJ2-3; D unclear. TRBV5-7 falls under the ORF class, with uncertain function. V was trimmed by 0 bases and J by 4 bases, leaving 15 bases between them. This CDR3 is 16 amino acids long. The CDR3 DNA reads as TGTGCCAGCAGCTTGGTTATTTACAGATGCGCAGATACGCAGTATTTT. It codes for CASSLVIYRCADTQYF.

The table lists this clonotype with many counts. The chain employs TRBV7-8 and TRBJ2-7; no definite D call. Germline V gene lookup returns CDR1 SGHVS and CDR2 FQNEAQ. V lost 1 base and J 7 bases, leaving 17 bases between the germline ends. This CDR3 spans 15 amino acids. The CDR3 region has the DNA TGTGCCAGCAGCTTAGTTACCTATACTATACGGGAGCAGTACTTC. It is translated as CASSLVTYTIREQYF.

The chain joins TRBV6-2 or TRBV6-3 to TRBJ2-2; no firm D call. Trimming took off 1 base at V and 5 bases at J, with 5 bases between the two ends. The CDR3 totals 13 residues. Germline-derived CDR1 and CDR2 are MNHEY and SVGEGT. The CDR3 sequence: CASSYLGTGELFF. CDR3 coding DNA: TGTGCCAGCAGTTACTTAGGAACCGGGGAGCTGTTTTTT.

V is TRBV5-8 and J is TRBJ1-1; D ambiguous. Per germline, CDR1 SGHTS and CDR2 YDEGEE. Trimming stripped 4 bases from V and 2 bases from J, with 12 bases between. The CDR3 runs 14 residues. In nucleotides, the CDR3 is TGTGCCAGCAGCCACGGACGGTTTAACACTGAAGCTTTCTTT. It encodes CASSHGRFNTEAFF.

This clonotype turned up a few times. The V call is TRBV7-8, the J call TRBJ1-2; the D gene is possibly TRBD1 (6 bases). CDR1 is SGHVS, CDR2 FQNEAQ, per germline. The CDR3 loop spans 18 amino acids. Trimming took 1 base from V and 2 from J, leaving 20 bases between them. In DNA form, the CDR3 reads TGTGCCAGCAGCTTAGGGGGAACAGGGTGGCGGCCAAACTATGGCTACACCTTC. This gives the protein CASSLGGTGWRPNYGYTF. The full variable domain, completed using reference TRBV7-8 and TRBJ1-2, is GAGVSQSPRYKVAKRGQDVALRCDPISGHVSLFWYQQALGQGPEFLTYFQNEAQLDKSGLPSDRFFAERPEGSVSTLKIQRTQQEDSAVYLCASSLGGTGWRPNYGYTFGSGTRLTVV.

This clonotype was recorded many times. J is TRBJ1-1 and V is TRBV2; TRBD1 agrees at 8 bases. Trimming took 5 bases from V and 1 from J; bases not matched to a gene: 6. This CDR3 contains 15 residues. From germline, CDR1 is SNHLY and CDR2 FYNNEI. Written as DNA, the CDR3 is TGTGCCAGCAGTTCCCGGGACAGGAGGAACACTGAAGCTTTCTTT. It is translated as CASSSRDRRNTEAFF.

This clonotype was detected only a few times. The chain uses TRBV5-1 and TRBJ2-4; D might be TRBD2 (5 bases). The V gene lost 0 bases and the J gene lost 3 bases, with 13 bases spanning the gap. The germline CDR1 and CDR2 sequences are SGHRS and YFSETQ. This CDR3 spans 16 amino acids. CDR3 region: CASSLEGWGVKNIQYF. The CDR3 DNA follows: TGCGCCAGCAGCTTGGAAGGGTGGGGAGTCAAAAACATTCAGTACTTC.

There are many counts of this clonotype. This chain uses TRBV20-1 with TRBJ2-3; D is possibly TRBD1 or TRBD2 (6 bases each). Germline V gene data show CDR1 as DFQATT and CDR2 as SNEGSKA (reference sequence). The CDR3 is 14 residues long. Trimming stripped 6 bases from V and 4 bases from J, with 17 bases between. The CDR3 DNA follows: TGCAGTGCGCCGATGGTAGGGGGGTCAGATACGCAGTATTTT. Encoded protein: CSAPMVGGSDTQYF.

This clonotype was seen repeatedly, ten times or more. CDR3 nucleotide sequence: TGTGCCTGGAGTAGGCGAAGGGGCTATGGCTACACCTTC. As protein: CAWSRRRGYGYTF. The rearrangement joins TRBV30 to TRBJ1-2; maybe TRBD1 (5 bases). This CDR3 spans 13 amino acids. V was trimmed by 2 bases and J by 4 bases, leaving 11 bases between them. Germline V CDR1 and CDR2: GTSNPN, SVGIG (reference sequence).

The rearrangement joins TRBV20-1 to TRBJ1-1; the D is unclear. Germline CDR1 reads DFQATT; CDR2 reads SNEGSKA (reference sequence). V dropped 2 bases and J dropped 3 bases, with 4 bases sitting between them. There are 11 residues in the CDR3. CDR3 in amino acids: CSARTDTEAFF. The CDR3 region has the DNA TGCAGTGCTAGAACGGACACTGAAGCTTTCTTT.

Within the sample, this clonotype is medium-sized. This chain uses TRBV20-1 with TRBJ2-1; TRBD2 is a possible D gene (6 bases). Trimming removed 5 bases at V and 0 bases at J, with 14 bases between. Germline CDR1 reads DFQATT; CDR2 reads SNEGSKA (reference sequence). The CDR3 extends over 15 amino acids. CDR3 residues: CSASSGSSSYNEQFF. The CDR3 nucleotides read TGCAGTGCTTCGAGCGGGTCCAGCTCCTACAATGAGCAGTTCTTC.

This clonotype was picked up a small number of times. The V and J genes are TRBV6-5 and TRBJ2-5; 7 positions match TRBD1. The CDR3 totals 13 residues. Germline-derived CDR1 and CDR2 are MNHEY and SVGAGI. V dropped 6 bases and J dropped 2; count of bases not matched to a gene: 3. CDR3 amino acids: CASRPGQQETQYF. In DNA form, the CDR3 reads TGTGCCAGCAGACCGGGACAGCAAGAGACCCAGTACTTC.

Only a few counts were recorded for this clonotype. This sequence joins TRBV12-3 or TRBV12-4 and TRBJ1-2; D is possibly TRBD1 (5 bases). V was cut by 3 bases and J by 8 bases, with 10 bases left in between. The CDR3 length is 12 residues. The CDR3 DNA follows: TGTGCCAGCAGTTTCTCTGGGGGAGGCTACACCTTC. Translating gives CASSFSGGGYTF.

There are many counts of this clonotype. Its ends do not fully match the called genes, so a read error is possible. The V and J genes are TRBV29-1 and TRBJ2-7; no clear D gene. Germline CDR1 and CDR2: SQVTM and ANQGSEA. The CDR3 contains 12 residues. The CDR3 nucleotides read TGCAGCGTCGAAGGCTACCCCTCCGAGCAGTACTTC. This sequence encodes CSVEGYPSEQYF.

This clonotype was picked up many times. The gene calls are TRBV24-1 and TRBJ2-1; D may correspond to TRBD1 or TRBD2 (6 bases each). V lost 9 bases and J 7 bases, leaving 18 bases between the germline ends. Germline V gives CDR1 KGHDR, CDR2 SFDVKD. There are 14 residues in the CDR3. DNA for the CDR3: TGTGCCACCGGGTTTAGGGGGGCGGGGAATGAGCAGTTCTTC. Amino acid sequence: CATGFRGAGNEQFF.